The 29 T cell receptor beta chains presented below share a single source sample, sequenced in a study of cytomegalovirus exposure and HLA in healthy donors. Primers for the PCR totalled 60 Vbeta and 13 Jbeta. Here immunoSEQ multiplex PCR was the method, and the copy in TCRdb shows in-frame clones only, minus some. The sample includes approximately 64,000 clones, roughly 80% of them seen just once. The material sequenced was PBMCs. The receptors were gathered from a male donor in good health and CMV-seropositive.

This clone was counted only a few times. The CDR3: CASRLTSGGSYEQYF. DNA of the CDR3: TGCGCCAGCAGACTGACTAGCGGGGGCTCCTACGAGCAGTACTTC. The chain combines TRBV5-1 with TRBJ2-7, with 12 bases aligning to TRBD2. Trimming at V came to 5 bases and at J to 0 bases, leaving 3 bases not matched to a gene. The length of the CDR3 is 15 residues. The germline V gene has CDR1 SGHRS and CDR2 YFSETQ.

This clone was seen a handful of times. This chain links TRBV7-6 with TRBJ2-5, with D possibly matching TRBD2 (5 bases). This CDR3 is 14 amino acids long. V was clipped by 0 bases and J by 2 bases, with 7 bases between them. CDR1 SGHVS and CDR2 FNYEAQ come from the germline V gene. The CDR3 nucleotides are TGTGCCAGCAGCTTAGCTCGGGGTCAAGAGACCCAGTACTTC. The encoded protein is CASSLARGQETQYF.

The CDR3 DNA is TGTGCCAGCAGCTTATTTCAGGGCGATGAGCAGTACTTC. Amino acids: CASSLFQGDEQYF. The rearrangement uses TRBV13 and TRBJ2-5; possibly TRBD1 for D (5 bases). V lost 2 bases and J 11 bases, leaving 15 bases between the germline ends. CDR1 PRHDT and CDR2 FYEKMQ come from the germline V gene (reference sequence). This CDR3 is built from 13 residues.

The genes are TRBV5-1 and TRBJ1-5; a weak D match, TRBD1 (5 bases). With 5 bases removed from V and 5 bases from J, the gap between germline ends came to 11 bases. The CDR3 has 13 residues. The germline V gene encodes CDR1 SGHRS and CDR2 YFSETQ. CDR3 loop: CASSFDRYQPQHF. CDR3 nucleotides: TGCGCCAGCAGTTTCGACAGATATCAGCCCCAGCATTTT.

The sample holds a few counts of this clone. This chain uses TRBV6-5 with TRBJ1-1, with D tentatively TRBD1 (6 bases). CDR3 length equals 13 residues. Trimming took off 6 bases at V and 7 bases at J, with 15 bases between the two ends. Germline lookup yields CDR1 MNHEY and CDR2 SVGAGI. The CDR3 DNA follows: TGTGCCAGCAGATTACAGGGCGGTCGTGAAGCTTTCTTT. Translating gives CASRLQGGREAFF.

The chain uses TRBV4-1 and TRBJ2-1; 8 bases map to TRBD2. Germline V CDR1 and CDR2: MGHRA, YSYEKL. The ends lost 4 bases at V and 13 bases at J; junction bases unmatched: 24. This CDR3 spans 18 amino acids. The CDR3 region is CASSLLTSGGPLSGSQFF. In DNA, the CDR3 is TGCGCCAGCAGCCTCCTTACCTCGGGGGGGCCCCTTAGCGGAAGTCAGTTCTTC.

The chain combines TRBV28 with TRBJ2-7, with 14 bases lining up with TRBD2. The CDR3 has 18 amino acids. J was trimmed by 1 base and V by 4 bases; bases with no gene match: 9. Germline V gene sequence: CDR1 MDHEN, CDR2 SYDVKM. The CDR3 spells CASSWGLAGVKRSYEQYF. Here the CDR3 DNA reads TGTGCCAGCAGTTGGGGACTAGCGGGGGTCAAAAGATCCTACGAGCAGTACTTC.

The rearrangement uses TRBV30 and TRBJ2-3, with TRBD1 as a possible D gene (6 bases). Germline CDR1 is GTSNPN and CDR2 is SVGIG (reference sequence). The CDR3 contains 12 residues. The CDR3 DNA reads as TGTGCAGAAAACAGGGACACAGATACGCAGTATTTT. This sequence encodes CAENRDTDTQYF.

V and J are TRBV29-1 and TRBJ2-1; TRBD1 matches 9 bases. The V and J ends lost 4 bases and 5 bases, in that order; junction bases with no gene match: 6. The length of the CDR3 is 14 residues. CDR1 and CDR2 from the germline V gene are SQVTM and ANQGSEA. The CDR3 DNA sequence: TGCAGCGTTGCCGACAGGGGGAATAACAATGAGCAGTTCTTC. Protein sequence: CSVADRGNNNEQFF.

This clone was seen once. The rearrangement joins TRBV5-1 to TRBJ2-2, with TRBD2 matching 7 bases. V was clipped by 3 bases and J by 6 bases; unmatched bases: 5. In germline, CDR1 is SGHRS, CDR2 YFSETQ. The CDR3 is 14 residues long. The CDR3 reads CASSWGGSPGELFF. The DNA for the CDR3 is TGCGCCAGCAGCTGGGGGGGGTCACCCGGGGAGCTGTTTTTT. Filled out from reference TRBV5-1 and TRBJ2-2, the complete variable domain reads KAGVTQTPRYLIKTRGQQVTLSCSPISGHRSVSWYQQTPGQGLQFLFEYFSETQRNKGNFPGRFSGRQFSNSRSEMNVSTLELGDSALYLCASSWGGSPGELFFGEGSRLTVL.

The chain recombines TRBV2 with TRBJ1-2; D is perhaps TRBD1 (5 bases). With 11 bases removed from V and 4 bases from J, the gap between germline ends came to 14 bases. The CDR3 totals 12 residues. Germline V lookup: CDR1 SNHLY, CDR2 FYNNEI. CDR3 amino acids: CARGRQSYGYTF. The CDR3 DNA reads TGTGCCCGAGGCAGACAGTCCTATGGCTACACCTTC.

The chain joins TRBV15 to TRBJ1-5; possible D gene TRBD1, 5 bases. Germline CDR1 and CDR2: LNHNV and YYDKDF (reference sequence). Trimming cost V 8 bases and J 6 bases, with 20 bases left between them. This CDR3 has 15 amino acids. DNA of the CDR3: TGTGCCACCGGTATCTGGGGGACTCTGGGTCAGCCCCAGCATTTT. Residues: CATGIWGTLGQPQHF. The complete variable domain, with remaining parts taken from reference TRBV15 and TRBJ1-5, reads DAMVIQNPRYQVTQFGKPVTLSCSQTLNHNVMYWYQQKSSQAPKLLFHYYDKDFNNEADTPDNFQSRRPNTSFCFLDIRSPGLGDTAMYLCATGIWGTLGQPQHFGDGTRLSIL.

The chain combines TRBV6-4 with TRBJ2-2, with D possibly TRBD2 on 5 matching bases. The CDR3 covers 14 residues. Germline V gene data show CDR1 as MRHNA and CDR2 as SNTAGT. V was trimmed by 4 bases and J by 3 bases, leaving 9 bases between them. The CDR3 DNA reads TGTGCCAGCAGTGGCGGGCAGGACACCGGGGAGCTGTTTTTT. It encodes CASSGGQDTGELFF.

V usage is TRBV7-2 and J usage is TRBJ1-5; a possible D gene is TRBD1 (5 bases). Per germline, CDR1 SGHTA and CDR2 FQGNSA. The CDR3 has 15 amino acids. V was shortened by 5 bases and J by 6 bases, with 17 bases between the two germline ends. CDR3 coding DNA: TGTGCCAGCAGCCCTATGGCAGGGTCAGGTCAGCCCCAGCATTTT. Protein product: CASSPMAGSGQPQHF. The complete variable domain, with remaining parts taken from reference TRBV7-2 and TRBJ1-5, reads GAGVSQSPSNKVTEKGKDVELRCDPISGHTALYWYRQSLGQGLEFLIYFQGNSAPDKSGLPSDRFSAERTGGSVSTLTIQRTQQEDSAVYLCASSPMAGSGQPQHFGDGTRLSIL.

This chain connects TRBV28 to TRBJ2-4; 11 nucleotides match TRBD2. V dropped 5 bases and J dropped 3; count of bases not matched to a gene: 6. This CDR3 has 16 amino acids. CDR1 MDHEN and CDR2 SYDVKM come from the germline V gene. The CDR3 loop is CASSRSGGGVKNIQYF. CDR3 nucleotides: TGTGCCAGCAGTCGTAGCGGGGGGGGCGTCAAAAACATTCAGTACTTC. Full variable domain (remainder filled in from reference TRBV28 and TRBJ2-4): DVKVTQSSRYLVKRTGEKVFLECVQDMDHENMFWYRQDPGLGLRLIYFSYDVKMKEKGDIPEGYSVSREKKERFSLILESASTNQTSMYLCASSRSGGGVKNIQYFGAGTRLSVL.

J is TRBJ1-4 and V is TRBV5-5, with D hard to call. From germline, CDR1 is SGHKS and CDR2 YYEKEE (reference sequence). There are 12 residues in the CDR3. Trimming took off 1 base at V and 7 bases at J, with 5 bases between the two ends. CDR3 residues: CASSLPPEKLFF. CDR3 nucleotides: TGTGCCAGCAGCTTGCCTCCTGAAAAACTGTTTTTT.

With respect to this clone: Other DNA sequences in the same sample also yield this CDR3. This rearrangement joins TRBV29-1 to TRBJ2-5, with 11 bases aligning to TRBD2. Germline V gene data show CDR1 as SQVTM and CDR2 as ANQGSEA. V shed 8 bases and J 2 bases; nucleotides not matched to a gene: 4. The CDR3 is 13 residues long. CDR3 coding DNA: TGCAGCTCCGGGACTAGCGGACAAGAGACCCAGTACTTC. The encoded protein is CSSGTSGQETQYF.

This clone was counted only a few times. The genes are TRBV7-9 and TRBJ2-3; a possible D gene is TRBD1 (6 bases). Germline V gene lookup returns CDR1 SEHNR and CDR2 FQNEAQ (reference sequence). CDR3 length: 13 amino acids. V was clipped by 3 bases and J by 4 bases, with 8 bases between them. This CDR3 reads CASSFKGADTQYF. In nucleotides, the CDR3 is TGTGCCAGCAGCTTTAAGGGGGCAGATACGCAGTATTTT. Full variable domain (missing parts from reference TRBV7-9 and TRBJ2-3): DTGVSQNPRHKITKRGQNVTFRCDPISEHNRLYWYRQTLGQGPEFLTYFQNEAQLEKSRLLSDRFSAERPKGSFSTLEIQRTEQGDSAMYLCASSFKGADTQYFGPGTRLTVL.

The chain has TRBV7-9 and TRBJ2-5, with D possibly matching TRBD2 (7 bases). V lost 5 bases to trimming and J lost 2 bases, with 15 bases between them. The CDR3 consists of 15 residues. The V gene's germline CDR1 is SEHNR and CDR2 FQNEAQ (reference sequence). CDR3: CASSALGGPQETQYF. CDR3 sequence (DNA): TGTGCCAGCAGCGCACTGGGGGGGCCGCAAGAGACCCAGTACTTC.

The chain links TRBV9 to TRBJ1-2, with D unclear. Between the trimmed V and J ends, which lost 1 base and 0 bases, there was a span of 7 bases. Germline V CDR1 and CDR2: SGDLS, YYNGEE. This CDR3 has 14 amino acids. The CDR3 region has the DNA TGTGCCAGCAGCGTATCAACAGCTAACTATGGCTACACCTTC. This encodes CASSVSTANYGYTF.

J is TRBJ2-5 and V is TRBV7-3, with D perhaps matching TRBD1 (5 bases). The CDR3 spans 14 residues. Germline V lookup: CDR1 SGHTA, CDR2 FQGTGA. The V and J ends lost 0 bases and 5 bases respectively, with 10 bases between them. The CDR3 here is CASSLTGVEETQYF. The DNA of the CDR3 is TGTGCCAGCAGCTTAACAGGGGTAGAGGAGACCCAGTACTTC.

This clone was detected a few times. The V gene is TRBV14, the J gene TRBJ1-1, with a weak D call TRBD1 (5 bases). The germline CDR1 and CDR2 sequences are SGHDN and FVKESK. This CDR3 has 14 residues. V lost 6 bases, J lost 5 bases, and 16 bases lay in between. The CDR3 DNA is TGTGCCAGCAGACGCGGTGTACGGGGGACTGAAGCTTTCTTT. Its translation: CASRRGVRGTEAFF.

The genes are TRBV30 and TRBJ2-5; the D is unclear. Trimming pared 2 bases from V and 2 bases from J, leaving 9 bases between. The CDR3 has 13 residues. CDR1 is GTSNPN and CDR2 is SVGIG in the germline V gene (reference sequence). CDR3 region: CAWSNIQQETQYF. In DNA, the CDR3 is TGTGCCTGGAGTAATATACAGCAAGAGACCCAGTACTTC.

This clone was seen only once. The rearrangement joins TRBV29-1 to TRBJ1-4; 8 nucleotides match TRBD1. Germline trimming cut 3 bases from V and 9 bases from J; bases unmatched to any gene: 6. The CDR3 has 13 residues. Looked up from germline, CDR1 is SQVTM and CDR2 is ANQGSEA. CDR3 nucleotide sequence: TGCAGCGTTGATCCAGGGGGCTCCCAAAAACTGTTTTTT. Amino acid sequence: CSVDPGGSQKLFF.

The rearrangement links TRBV7-8 to TRBJ1-5; 8 bases fit TRBD1. The CDR3 has 15 amino acids. The germline gives CDR1 SGHVS, CDR2 FQNEAQ. The trim removed 5 bases at V and 3 bases at J, leaving 6 bases unmatched. The chain's CDR3 is CASSPGTGTNQPQHF. DNA of the CDR3: TGTGCCAGCAGCCCCGGGACAGGCACCAATCAGCCCCAGCATTTT.

The V gene is TRBV7-8, the J gene TRBJ1-2, with a possible D match to TRBD1 (6 bases). Germline-derived CDR1 and CDR2 are SGHVS and FQNEAQ. V was cut by 1 base and J by 4 bases, with 10 bases left in between. This CDR3 is built from 14 residues. CDR3 sequence (DNA): TGTGCCAGCAGCTTAGGTCAAGGGGGCTATGGCTACACCTTC. Translation gives CASSLGQGGYGYTF.

V and J are TRBV7-2 and TRBJ2-7, with D possibly TRBD1 on 5 matching bases. This CDR3 is 14 amino acids long. CDR1 SGHTA and CDR2 FQGNSA come from the germline V gene. Trimming stripped 5 bases from V and 4 bases from J, with 15 bases between. The DNA of the CDR3 is TGTGCCAGCAGCCCAGGGTGGGGTAGTTACGAGCAGTACTTC. It encodes CASSPGWGSYEQYF.

This clone showed up just a few times. J is TRBJ1-6 and V is TRBV6-1; D gene uncertain. Looked up from germline, CDR1 is MNHNS and CDR2 is SASEGT. This CDR3 has 15 amino acids. V gave up 1 base and J gave up 4 bases, with 8 bases separating them. DNA for the CDR3: TGTGCCAGCAGTGAAGGACCGGGATATAATTCACCCCTCCACTTT. Residues: CASSEGPGYNSPLHF.

J is TRBJ1-2 and V is TRBV19; TRBD1 is a possible D gene (6 bases). CDR3 length equals 15 residues. Germline values: CDR1 LNHDA, CDR2 SQIVND (reference sequence). V was cut by 5 bases and J by 6 bases, with 19 bases left in between. The CDR3 DNA sequence: TGTGCCAGTAGTTCCCTCCAGGGGACCCTGAATGGCTACACCTTC. This gives the protein CASSSLQGTLNGYTF.